The entry below describes one T cell receptor (beta chain). As yet, its antigen is unknown. Profiled with immunoSEQ multiplex PCR; TCRdb holds only in-frame clones, not every one. Of hundreds of thousands of clones in the sample, approximately 95% were seen once. Naive CD8 cells were CD45RO-negative, positively selected for CCR7, excluding terminally differentiated effector memory CD45RA+ cells. With V trimmed by 6 bases and J by 9 bases, 10 bases remained unmatched. Germline V gives CDR1 SEHNR, CDR2 FQNEAQ (reference sequence). The CDR3 loop spans 15 amino acids. This sample was taken from a study of shared clonotypes between healthy human individuals. Study in general: Each donor's CD4 naive and CD4 memory cells filled three plates apiece, CD8 naive two, and CD8 memory one. Study findings and constraints: Clonotype sharing across several donors was observed for around 4.8% of naive CD4 clonotypes.

The receptor's source is a woman in her thirties in good health. The specimen was naive CD8+ T cells sorted from blood. The chain is built from TRBV7-9 and TRBJ2-7, with 14 nucleotides matching TRBD2. The CDR3 region is CASSPPGLAGDAQYF. The CDR3 nucleotides are TGTGCCAGCAGTCCTCCGGGACTAGCGGGAGATGCGCAGTACTTC.